The 24 T cell receptor beta chains reported below all come from one sample, sequenced in a study of blood T cells in healthy people across ages. A second 7 to 11 cycle PCR used barcoded and J-beta primers. Using its own MiXCR run on the 5' RACE reads, TCRdb lists one record per CDR3 protein. The sample gives about 800,000 distinct CDR3 sequences, more than 20% of which show up once; approximately 3.7% is in the top ten. These data also featured in a second study, about T cells of mothers and their children.

The sample comprised blood. The receptor source for this set is a boy aged 5-17 years in good health.

The chain combines TRBV4-2 with TRBJ2-1; D call uncertain. Germline CDR1 LGHNA, CDR2 YNFKEQ. The CDR3 length is 17 residues. V was clipped by 1 base and J by 0 bases, with 13 bases between them. CDR3 sequence reads: CASSQVDSPNSYNEQFF. The CDR3 nucleotides read TGTGCCAGCAGCCAAGTGGATAGCCCCAACTCCTACAATGAGCAGTTCTTC.

The chain recombines TRBV5-1 with TRBJ2-1; TRBD2 agrees at 11 bases. CDR1 and CDR2 from the germline V gene are SGHRS and YFSETQ. The V and J ends lost 1 base and 9 bases, in that order; junction bases with no gene match: 6. The CDR3 is made up of 15 amino acids. CDR3 bases: TGCGCCAGCAGCTTGACTAGCGGGAGTCAGGGTGAGCAGTTCTTC. Protein: CASSLTSGSQGEQFF.

J is TRBJ2-4 and V is TRBV14, with D possibly called TRBD1 or TRBD2 (6 bases each). The CDR3 contains 16 residues. V lost 4 bases to trimming and J lost 0 bases, with 13 bases between them. Germline loops: CDR1 SGHDN, CDR2 FVKESK. CDR3 coding DNA: TGTGCCAGCAGCCTCGCGGGACAAACAGCCAAAAACATTCAGTACTTC. Translation gives CASSLAGQTAKNIQYF.

This chain connects TRBV29-1 to TRBJ2-1; a possible D gene is TRBD1 (6 bases). The CDR3 runs 14 residues. V shed 7 bases and J shed 2 bases, with 15 bases lying between them. Germline CDR1 SQVTM, CDR2 ANQGSEA. CDR3: CSGRTGIPYNEQFF. Written as DNA, the CDR3 is TGCAGCGGCCGAACAGGGATCCCCTACAATGAGCAGTTCTTC.

This clonotype came up a few times. This chain uses TRBV12-3 or TRBV12-4 with TRBJ2-3; D gene unclear. Trimming pared 8 bases from V and 2 bases from J, leaving 8 bases between. The CDR3 loop spans 12 amino acids. CDR3: CASGSSTDTQYF. CDR3 DNA sequence: TGTGCCAGCGGATCATCCACAGATACGCAGTATTTT.

In this sample, this clonotype turned up many times. This rearrangement joins TRBV7-2 to TRBJ1-2, with TRBD1 as a possible D gene (5 bases). There are 12 residues in the CDR3. The V end lost 1 base, the J end lost 8 bases, and 8 bases lay between the germline ends. Per germline, CDR1 SGHTA and CDR2 FQGNSA. CDR3 DNA sequence: TGTGCCAGCAGCTTAGACAGGAGGGGCTACACCTTC. It specifies CASSLDRRGYTF.

The V gene is TRBV5-1, the J gene TRBJ2-3; D may match TRBD1 or TRBD2 (5 bases each). Trimming took off 0 bases at V and 1 base at J, with 6 bases between the two ends. The CDR3 length is 14 residues. Germline CDR1 is SGHRS and CDR2 is YFSETQ. The CDR3 here is CASSLGDRTDTQYF. The DNA of the CDR3 is TGCGCCAGCAGCTTGGGGGACCGCACAGATACGCAGTATTTT.

This chain links TRBV5-1 with TRBJ2-5; perhaps TRBD2 as D (6 bases). V gave up 1 base and J gave up 9 bases, with 13 bases separating them. The germline gives CDR1 SGHRS, CDR2 YFSETQ. The CDR3 is 13 residues long. CDR3 DNA: TGCGCCAGCAGCTTGTCCAGCGGGCACCCCCAGTACTTC. This gives the protein CASSLSSGHPQYF.

The CDR3 region has the DNA TGTGCCAGCAGCCAAGAGGTGGCAGCCAGTACCGGGGAGCTGTTTTTT. The encoded protein is CASSQEVAASTGELFF. This chain uses TRBV4-2 with TRBJ2-2; D remains ambiguous. The CDR3 covers 16 residues. Germline V lookup: CDR1 LGHNA, CDR2 YNFKEQ. Trimming pared 0 bases from V and 5 bases from J, leaving 13 bases between.

This chain connects TRBV6-2 or TRBV6-3 to TRBJ2-2, with D maybe TRBD1 (5 bases). The CDR3 length is 15 residues. Trimming pared 6 bases from V and 5 bases from J, leaving 16 bases between. The V gene's germline CDR1 is MNHEY and CDR2 SVGEGT. The CDR3 nucleotides are TGTGCCAGCAGAACAGAAATGACAGAAACCGGGGAGCTGTTTTTT. Its translation is CASRTEMTETGELFF.

The J gene is TRBJ2-5, the V gene TRBV27; weak D call: TRBD2 (6 bases). The germline CDR1 and CDR2 sequences are MNHEY and SMNVEV (reference sequence). This CDR3 is 15 amino acids long. Trimming removed 0 bases at V and 3 bases at J, with 11 bases between. The CDR3 DNA follows: TGTGCCAGCAGTTTATCATTCGGGGGTGAAGAGACCCAGTACTTC. This translates into CASSLSFGGEETQYF.

This clonotype showed up just a few times. The V gene is TRBV4-3, the J gene TRBJ2-5; the D is unclear. The J call may be wrong; the DNA end is better matched by TRBJ2-7. The CDR3 is 15 amino acids. CDR1 and CDR2 (germline): LGHNA, YSLEER. The CDR3 coding sequence is TGCGCCAGCAGCCAAGAGGGCCAAAGTACCTACGAGCAGTACTTC. It specifies CASSQEGQSTYEQYF.

Only a few counts were recorded for this clonotype. This sequence joins TRBV6-6 and TRBJ2-7; D gene unclear. There are 12 residues in the CDR3. Germline values: CDR1 MNHNY, CDR2 SVGAGI (reference sequence). The germline V and J ends were trimmed by 8 bases and 9 bases, with 17 bases remaining between them. In nucleotides, the CDR3 is TGTGCCAGCTACAGTGATACCCTGGTGCAGTACTTC. Protein product: CASYSDTLVQYF.

This clonotype has only a few counts. This sequence joins TRBV4-3 and TRBJ2-5; D gene uncertain. Germline-derived CDR1 and CDR2 are LGHNA and YSLEER. The V gene lost 0 bases and the J gene lost 2 bases, with 10 bases spanning the gap. This CDR3 has 15 residues. CDR3 loop: CASSQDGRVQETQYF. CDR3 sequence (DNA): TGCGCCAGCAGCCAAGACGGGCGAGTGCAAGAGACCCAGTACTTC.

This clonotype was picked up a small number of times. This sequence joins TRBV5-1 and TRBJ2-3; D gene uncertain. There are 16 residues in the CDR3. The germline V and J ends were trimmed by 0 bases and 2 bases, with 13 bases remaining between them. Germline CDR1 reads SGHRS; CDR2 reads YFSETQ. The CDR3 spells CASSLEGYVHTDTQYF. As DNA, the CDR3 is TGCGCCAGCAGCTTGGAGGGCTACGTCCACACAGATACGCAGTATTTT.

This clonotype was counted only a few times. The chain has TRBV4-3 and TRBJ1-4; D is undetermined. This CDR3 is built from 17 residues. V gave up 0 bases and J gave up 4 bases, with 15 bases separating them. The germline V gene encodes CDR1 LGHNA and CDR2 YSLEER. The CDR3 nucleotides are TGCGCCAGCAGCCAAGATAGGTTGGTCCGCCTTAATGAAAAACTGTTTTTT. It translates to CASSQDRLVRLNEKLFF.

Only a few counts were recorded for this clonotype. CDR3 DNA: TGTGCCAGCAGTTTAACCAGGGGCCTGAATCAGCCCCAGCATTTT. It codes for CASSLTRGLNQPQHF. J is TRBJ1-5 and V is TRBV28; the D gene is possibly TRBD1 (6 bases). V dropped 2 bases and J dropped 4 bases, with 12 bases sitting between them. The CDR3 runs to 15 residues. The germline V gene has CDR1 MDHEN and CDR2 SYDVKM.

This clonotype has only a few counts. This sequence joins TRBV20-1 and TRBJ2-5, with 9 positions matching TRBD2. V gave up 5 bases and J gave up 5 bases; unmatched junction bases: 6. CDR3 length: 13 residues. Germline loops: CDR1 DFQATT, CDR2 SNEGSKA (reference sequence). CDR3 loop: CSAGGRAGETQYF. The CDR3 DNA follows: TGCAGTGCTGGCGGGAGGGCCGGGGAGACCCAGTACTTC.

Points on this clonotype: The germline gene is not matched at one end of the junction; a read error may be the cause. The chain has TRBV27 and TRBJ1-5; no clear D. The CDR3 loop spans 14 amino acids. Per the germline V gene, CDR1 is MNHEY and CDR2 is SMNVEV (reference sequence). CDR3 residues: CVSSSTDSNQPQHF. As DNA, the CDR3 is TGTGTCAGCAGTTCCACCGATAGCAATCAGCCCCAGCATTTT.

V gene TRBV3-1 combines with J gene TRBJ2-4; D is uncertain. The germline V gene has CDR1 LGHDT and CDR2 YNNKEL (reference sequence). V was cut by 1 base and J by 2 bases, with 12 bases left in between. CDR3 length equals 16 residues. CDR3 DNA sequence: TGTGCCAGCAGCCAAGGTGGGATTTTTACCAAAAACATTCAGTACTTC. Encoded protein: CASSQGGIFTKNIQYF.

This clonotype was counted once. The chain uses TRBV7-9 and TRBJ2-5; D possibly corresponds to TRBD1 (6 bases). The CDR3 spans 14 residues. Trimming took 5 bases from V and 5 from J, leaving 15 bases between them. Germline V gives CDR1 SEHNR, CDR2 FQNEAQ (reference sequence). Here the CDR3 reads CASSPRQVPETQYF. The CDR3 DNA reads as TGTGCCAGCAGCCCCAGACAGGTTCCCGAGACCCAGTACTTC.

The gene calls are TRBV12-3 or TRBV12-4 and TRBJ2-3; 9 bases agree with TRBD1. This CDR3 spans 17 amino acids. Trimming removed 0 bases from V and 2 bases from J; junction bases left unmatched: 6. The CDR3 sequence is CASSLAGQGLFTDTQYF. The CDR3 bases are TGTGCCAGCAGTTTAGCCGGACAGGGGCTTTTCACAGATACGCAGTATTTT.

Only a few counts were recorded for this clonotype. J is TRBJ2-5 and V is TRBV28; possible D gene TRBD1, 6 bases. The better agreement between TRBJ2-7 and the DNA end casts doubt on the J call. The CDR3 runs 13 residues. From germline, CDR1 is MDHEN and CDR2 SYDVKM. CDR3 in amino acids: CASSSEQGYEQYF. In DNA form, the CDR3 reads TGTGCCAGCAGTTCAGAACAGGGCTACGAGCAGTACTTC.

This clonotype was counted many times. The V gene is TRBV20-1, the J gene TRBJ2-1; 10 bases align to TRBD2. Germline values: CDR1 DFQATT, CDR2 SNEGSKA (reference sequence). CDR3 length equals 20 residues. V dropped 0 bases and J dropped 8; count of bases not matched to a gene: 22. The CDR3, as DNA: TGCAGTGCTAGAGATTTCGCTAGCGGGAGAGAATACATACAGTTGGATGAGCAGTTCTTC. Residues: CSARDFASGREYIQLDEQFF.